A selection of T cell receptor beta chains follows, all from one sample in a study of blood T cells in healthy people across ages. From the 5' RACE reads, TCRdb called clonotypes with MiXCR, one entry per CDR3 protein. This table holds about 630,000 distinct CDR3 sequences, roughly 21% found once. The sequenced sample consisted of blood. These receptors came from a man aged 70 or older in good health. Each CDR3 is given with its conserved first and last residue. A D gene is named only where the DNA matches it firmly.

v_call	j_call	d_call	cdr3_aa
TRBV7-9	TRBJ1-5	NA	CASSLPNPGKPQHF
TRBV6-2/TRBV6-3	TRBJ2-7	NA	CASSYGGKSEQYF
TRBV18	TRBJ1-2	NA	CASSPRGVGYTF
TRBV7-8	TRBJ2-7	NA	CASSAQGPLLIYGQYF
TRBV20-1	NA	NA	CSATGTQNTYEQYF
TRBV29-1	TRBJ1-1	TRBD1	CSVQQGQGGTEAFF
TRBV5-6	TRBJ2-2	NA	CASSLPLGAATGELFF
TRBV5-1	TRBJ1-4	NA	CASREGSTNEKLFF
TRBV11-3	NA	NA	CASSFGIGDEQYF
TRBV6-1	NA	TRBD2	CASSKTGLETEQYF
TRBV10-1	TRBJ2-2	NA	CASSVGGAMNTGELFF
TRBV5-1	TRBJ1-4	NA	CASSTGRGREKLFF
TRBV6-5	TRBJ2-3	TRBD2	CASVGASGYTDTQYF
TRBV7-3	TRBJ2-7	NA	CASSFRPHEQYF
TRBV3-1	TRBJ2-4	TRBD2	CASSRYEGLAGRIQYF
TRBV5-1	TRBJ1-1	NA	CASTSRWAGAPNSTEAFF
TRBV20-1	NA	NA	CSALTRGYEQFF
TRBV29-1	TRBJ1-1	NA	CSVEGMNLNTEAFF
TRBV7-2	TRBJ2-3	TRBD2	CASSLWASGSGSDTQYF
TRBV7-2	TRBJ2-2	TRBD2	CASSSQGLATGELFF
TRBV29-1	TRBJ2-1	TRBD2	CSVASLAGAYNEQFF
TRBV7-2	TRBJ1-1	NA	CASSLEGRLNTEAFF